Listed below are T cell receptor beta chains from one sample, sequenced in a study of long-term antiretroviral therapy in people with HIV. This table comes from immunoSEQ multiplex PCR, and its TCRdb copy is limited to in-frame clones, with some not included. The data hold approximately 31,000 clones, with 87% observed a single time. The sample consisted of unsorted PBMCs, taken 1.1 years after starting antiretroviral therapy. The receptors shown here come from a man aged 18 to 29 with HIV. The CDR3 runs from the conserved cysteine through the conserved F or W. D genes are given only for firm matches. Clone size appears in some rows only: once, few, many, or a class for an expanded clone.

CDR3nt	CDR3aa	abundance	d_gene	v_gene	j_gene
TGTGCCACCCGGACAGACCTCTATGGCTACACCTTC	CATRTDLYGYTF	.	.	TRBV19	TRBJ1-2
TGTGCCAGCAGTTCCCTATGGAGCTCCTACGAGCAGTACTTC	CASSSLWSSYEQYF	.	.	TRBV28	TRBJ2-7
TGCGCCATCCCCCGGACAGGGGGGAATGGCTACACCTTC	CAIPRTGGNGYTF	.	TRBD1	TRBV5-1	TRBJ1-2
TGTGCCAGCAGCGTAGCCCCCTGGCGGAGCAATTCACCCCTCCACTTT	CASSVAPWRSNSPLHF	few	.	TRBV9	TRBJ1-6
TGCGCCAGCAGCCTACAGGATTCGAGCTCCTACGAGCAGTACTTC	CASSLQDSSSYEQYF	.	.	TRBV4-3	TRBJ2-7
TGTGCCAGCAGTTACTCTCCGATTGGGGAAGGGGAGCTGTTTTTT	CASSYSPIGEGELFF	.	.	TRBV6-6	TRBJ2-2
TGTGCCTGGAGCAGAGGGACCCAGTACTTC	CAWSRGTQYF	.	.	TRBV30	TRBJ2-5
TGTGCCAGCAGCTTGGGGGCCGCTTGGAACACCGGGGAGCTGTTTTTT	CASSLGAAWNTGELFF	once	.	TRBV5-6	TRBJ2-2
TGCGCCAGCAGGCCGGACTACCAAGAGACCCAGTACTTC	CASRPDYQETQYF	.	.	TRBV10-2	TRBJ2-5
TGTGCCAGCAGAGTTAGCGGGGGGGCTTACAATGAGCAGTTCTTC	CASRVSGGAYNEQFF	.	TRBD2	TRBV6-5	TRBJ2-1
TGCGCCAGCAGTGAACAGGGAAACACTGAAGCTTTCTTT	CASSEQGNTEAFF	.	.	TRBV10-1	TRBJ1-1
TGTGCCAGCAGTGAATATAGCGACAGGGGGCACGAGCAGTACTTC	CASSEYSDRGHEQYF	.	TRBD1	TRBV25-1	TRBJ2-7
TGTGCCAGCAGTTTTTCGGCCGGGACAGGAGGCTACGAGCAGTACTTC	CASSFSAGTGGYEQYF	.	TRBD1	TRBV28	TRBJ2-7
TGTGCCAGCAGCCCTGGGACAGGGGTAGGGACCAAAAACATTCAGTACTTC	CASSPGTGVGTKNIQYF	.	TRBD1	TRBV7-9	TRBJ2-4
TGTGCCAGCATCGGGACCGAGCCTTCCTACGAGCAGTACTTC	CASIGTEPSYEQYF	.	.	TRBV2	TRBJ2-7
TGTGCCAGCAGTTACACCGGGACAGGCCACAACGAGCAGTACTTC	CASSYTGTGHNEQYF	.	TRBD1	TRBV6-5	TRBJ2-7
TGTGCCAGTAGTTTTATCGACAGGAACACTGAAGCTTTCTTT	CASSFIDRNTEAFF	.	.	TRBV19	TRBJ1-1
TGTGCCAGCAGCTCCCGCACGGACAGGGCCTGGGGCTACACCTTC	CASSSRTDRAWGYTF	.	TRBD1	TRBV7-2	TRBJ1-2
TGTGCCAGTAGTCCAGGGACAGGGGAGCTCTCCTACGAGCAGTACTTC	CASSPGTGELSYEQYF	few	TRBD1	TRBV19	TRBJ2-7
TGTGCCAGCAGGCGGGGACAGGGGTTTTATGGCTACACCTTC	CASRRGQGFYGYTF	once	TRBD1	TRBV28	TRBJ1-2
TGTGCCAGCGGGCGCGACTATGGCTACACCTTC	CASGRDYGYTF	.	.	TRBV19	TRBJ1-2
TGTGCCAGCAGTCCCCCCGGACAGATCTCCTACGAGCAGTACTTC	CASSPPGQISYEQYF	.	.	TRBV28	TRBJ2-7
TGCGCCAGTTCTGGGTGGACAGGGGGCGGCTACACCTTC	CASSGWTGGGYTF	.	TRBD1	TRBV4-1	TRBJ1-2
TGTGCCAGTAGTATTAGGGAACTAGGGGGGGGGCTCGATACGCAGTATTTT	CASSIRELGGGLDTQYF	.	.	TRBV19	TRBJ2-3
TGTGCCAGCAGTTTACAGGGGGCCGGTGTTTATGATGGCTACACCTTC	CASSLQGAGVYDGYTF	.	TRBD1	TRBV28	TRBJ1-2
TGTGCCAGCACGACAGGGCTAAAGGGCTACACCTTC	CASTTGLKGYTF	.	TRBD1	TRBV6-1	TRBJ1-2
TGTGCCAGCCAACCCCAAAGGCTAGCGGGAACCGAGCAGTACTTC	CASQPQRLAGTEQYF	.	TRBD2	TRBV7-2	TRBJ2-7
TGTGCCAGCAGCGGGACAGGGGAGTACGAGCAGTACTTC	CASSGTGEYEQYF	once	TRBD1	TRBV7-2	TRBJ2-7
TGTGCCAGCACGGGGACTGAAGCTTTCTTT	CASTGTEAFF	once	.	TRBV6-6	TRBJ1-1
TGTGCCAGTAGTATAGGGGGACAGCACTATGGCTACACCTTC	CASSIGGQHYGYTF	.	TRBD1	TRBV19	TRBJ1-2
TGTGCCAGCAGCGATACCGGGACAGGGGCCACTGAAGCTTTCTTT	CASSDTGTGATEAFF	.	TRBD1	TRBV7-9	TRBJ1-1
TGCGCCAGCAGCCTCGAGTTGAACACTGAAGCTTTCTTT	CASSLELNTEAFF	once	.	TRBV5-1	TRBJ1-1
TGTGCCAGTAGTCCTGGTGGGATAGCGGGGGTCGGGACCCAGTACTTC	CASSPGGIAGVGTQYF	.	TRBD2	TRBV19	TRBJ2-5
TGCAGCGTTGAGGGACAGGGTACCTGGATTTCTGGCTACACCTTC	CSVEGQGTWISGYTF	.	TRBD1	TRBV29-1	TRBJ1-2
TGTGCCAGCACCGTGACGGCAGGGGGTTCCTACGAGCAGTACTTC	CASTVTAGGSYEQYF	.	TRBD1	TRBV6-5	TRBJ2-7
TGTGCCAGCAGTTTAACAGGGGGCTATGGCTACACCTTC	CASSLTGGYGYTF	.	TRBD1	TRBV27	TRBJ1-2
TGTGCCAGCAGCTTATGGGTCTCAACAGATACGCAGTATTTT	CASSLWVSTDTQYF	.	.	TRBV7-8	TRBJ2-3
TGTGCCAGCAGTACACTCGGGACTAGCGGGGGGACTAACCCCTACGAGCAGTACTTC	CASSTLGTSGGTNPYEQYF	.	TRBD2	TRBV27	TRBJ2-7
TGTGCCAGCAGTTTATCGGCGGGAGGGCCCTACGAGCAGTACTTC	CASSLSAGGPYEQYF	.	TRBD2	TRBV27	TRBJ2-7
TGTGCCAGTAGTATTATTGGTGGTGGAGTCTCCTACGAGCAGTACTTC	CASSIIGGGVSYEQYF	.	.	TRBV19	TRBJ2-7
TGTGCCAGCAGCTTAGCGCCTAGCGGGGGAGGCACAGATACGCAGTATTTT	CASSLAPSGGGTDTQYF	.	TRBD2	TRBV7-6	TRBJ2-3
TGCGCCAGCAGCCAAGATTCCAGGACAGATACGCAGTATTTT	CASSQDSRTDTQYF	.	.	TRBV4-3	TRBJ2-3
TGTGCCAGCACCTCAATCGCAACAGGGTTTCCCGAAGCTTTCTTT	CASTSIATGFPEAFF	.	.	TRBV6-6	TRBJ1-1
TGTGCCAGCTCACCGTATTCCACGAGGGTTGGAAACACCATATATTTT	CASSPYSTRVGNTIYF	.	.	TRBV18	TRBJ1-3
TGTGCCTGGAGCCTGAGCTCTGGAAACACCATATATTTT	CAWSLSSGNTIYF	once	.	TRBV30	TRBJ1-3
TGTGCCTGGACCGGGACTAGCGGGAGTTGGTACAATGAGCAGTTCTTC	CAWTGTSGSWYNEQFF	.	TRBD2	TRBV30	TRBJ2-1
TGTGCCAGCAGCGTAGCGGGAGGGAGTGAGACCCAGTACTTC	CASSVAGGSETQYF	.	TRBD2	TRBV9	TRBJ2-5
TGTGCCAGCTCACCACTACGACTAGCGGGGGCCACAGATACGCAGTATTTT	CASSPLRLAGATDTQYF	.	TRBD2	TRBV18	TRBJ2-3
TGCAGCGTCGACCGAGCGGGAGGCCCAGAGACCCAGTACTTC	CSVDRAGGPETQYF	.	TRBD2	TRBV29-1	TRBJ2-5
TGTGCCAGCAGCGGACAGGGGCGATCCTCCTACGAGCAGTACTTC	CASSGQGRSSYEQYF	.	TRBD1	TRBV6-1	TRBJ2-7
TGTGCCAGTAGCAGATCACACCTTACCTCTGGAAACACCATATATTTT	CASSRSHLTSGNTIYF	.	.	TRBV19	TRBJ1-3
TGTGCCAGCAGCACTAGCGGGAGGGGTACCGATACGCAGTATTTT	CASSTSGRGTDTQYF	few	TRBD2	TRBV9	TRBJ2-3
TGTGCCAGCGGAACAGGGATGAACACTGAAGCTTTCTTT	CASGTGMNTEAFF	.	.	TRBV6-5	TRBJ1-1
TGTGCCAGCAGCTTAGGGGGGAGCTCTGGGGCCAACGTCCTGACTTTC	CASSLGGSSGANVLTF	.	.	TRBV11-3	TRBJ2-6
TGTGCCAGCAGCCCGCTCGGGACGGGGAGCTCCTACGAGCAGTACTTC	CASSPLGTGSSYEQYF	.	.	TRBV5-5	TRBJ2-7
TGTGCCAGCAGCCCGGATTTGGATGAGCAGTTCTTC	CASSPDLDEQFF	.	.	TRBV5-4	TRBJ2-1
TGTGCCTGGAGTGTCCGTCCGGCCGCCTACGAGCAGTACTTC	CAWSVRPAAYEQYF	.	.	TRBV30	TRBJ2-7
TGCAGCGTCGTTAGTGAACGTGGCACCGGGGAGCTGTTTTTT	CSVVSERGTGELFF	.	.	TRBV29-1	TRBJ2-2
TGTGCCAGCAGCCCCGGGACAGGGACCTACGAGCAGTACTTC	CASSPGTGTYEQYF	.	TRBD1	TRBV5-5	TRBJ2-7
TGTGCCAGCTCACCTATGGCTGGGAGAACCAATCAGCCCCAGCATTTT	CASSPMAGRTNQPQHF	.	.	TRBV18	TRBJ1-5